This T cell receptor (beta chain) appears in the sequencing data of a study of CXCR3-negative and CXCR3-positive naive CD8 T cells. The study, taken as a whole, reports: CXCR3-negative naive cells had less hydrophobic TRB CDR3s than did CXCR3-positive naive cells. The level of CXCR3 expression partially decreased after cryopreservation; the majority of assays used fresh PBMCs.

For this clonotype: Antigen unknown.

TRB cDNA was prepared as libraries by UMI-labeled 5' RACE. TCRdb reprocessed the 5' RACE reads and stores each CDR3 protein as one record, lacking DNA. Its table lists approximately 48,000 distinct CDR3 sequences. The CDR3 is 14 residues long. Germline V gives CDR1 LGHNA, CDR2 YNFKEQ. This TCR derives from a human donor in good health. Some clones in this sample may be carry-over from other donors' samples. This sequence joins TRBV4-2 and TRBJ1-1. Sequenced sample: naive CXCR3+ CD8+ T cells from blood. Subset of the sample: CD45RO-CCR7+CD27+CD95- naive CD8+ T cells expressing CXCR3 (TNR3+). CDR3 amino acids: CASSQDHVNTEAFF.